This entry lists 24 T cell receptor beta chains sequenced from one sample in a study of PD-1 blockade in classical Hodgkin lymphoma. Brentuximab vedotin exposure varied among the patients, all of whom had relapsed after autologous stem cell transplantation. The protocol was immunoSEQ multiplex PCR, while the TCRdb copy is restricted to in-frame clones and leaves out a portion. The table includes approximately 99,000 clones, 81% detected once. This specimen consisted of peripheral blood mononuclear cells (PBMCs), obtained before the second cycle of nivolumab. All receptors derive from a human donor with classical Hodgkin lymphoma.

The chain recombines TRBV18 with TRBJ1-3; TRBD1 is a possible D gene (5 bases). Germline loops: CDR1 KGHSH, CDR2 LQKENI. The CDR3 consists of 15 residues. Trimming cost V 0 bases and J 4 bases, with 10 bases left between them. The CDR3 nucleotides are TGTGCCAGCTCACCACCCCAGGGTGGCGGAAACACCATATATTTT. The encoded protein is CASSPPQGGGNTIYF.

CDR3 DNA sequence: TGTGCCAGCAGCTTAGGACAGGGGGCGGCTGTAGGACAGCCCCAGCATTTT. Residues: CASSLGQGAAVGQPQHF. J is TRBJ1-5 and V is TRBV11-2; TRBD1 agrees at 10 bases. Per germline, CDR1 SGHAT and CDR2 FQNNGV. This CDR3 region has 17 residues. Germline trimming cut 1 base from V and 7 bases from J; bases unmatched to any gene: 10.

V gene TRBV7-2 combines with J gene TRBJ1-1; TRBD1 aligns across 9 bases. CDR1 is SGHTA, CDR2 FQGNSA, per germline. The V gene end was trimmed by 3 bases and the J gene end by 3 bases; junction bases not matched to a gene: 8. The CDR3 has 16 residues. CDR3 in amino acids: CASSLSGTGSYTEAFF. The CDR3 nucleotides are TGTGCCAGCAGCTTGAGTGGGACAGGGTCGTACACTGAAGCTTTCTTT.

V usage is TRBV6-4 and J usage is TRBJ1-2; D is perhaps TRBD1 (6 bases). Trimming pared 6 bases from V and 4 bases from J, leaving 12 bases between. This CDR3 region has 13 residues. CDR1 MRHNA and CDR2 SNTAGT come from the germline V gene. CDR3 region: CASSKDRLYGYTF. The CDR3 region has the DNA TGTGCCAGCAGCAAGGACAGACTCTATGGCTACACCTTC.

This clone appeared a single time. This rearrangement joins TRBV14 to TRBJ2-2, with TRBD1 identical over 7 bases. The J segment lost 3 bases and the V segment lost 0 bases, leaving 4 bases of the junction unmatched. This CDR3 is 16 amino acids long. In germline, CDR1 is SGHDN, CDR2 FVKESK. CDR3 nucleotides: TGTGCCAGCAGCCAAGAGGGTCAGGGGGACACCGGGGAGCTGTTTTTT. It yields the protein CASSQEGQGDTGELFF.

The gene calls are TRBV7-6 and TRBJ2-7; D perhaps matches TRBD1 (6 bases). This CDR3 spans 14 amino acids. Trimming removed 1 base at V and 6 bases at J, with 13 bases between. Germline-derived CDR1 and CDR2 are SGHVS and FNYEAQ. The CDR3 sequence: CASSLVGAGAEQYF. DNA for the CDR3: TGTGCCAGCAGCTTAGTGGGGGCGGGCGCCGAGCAGTACTTC.

The chain employs TRBV4-2 and TRBJ2-7; the match to TRBD2 covers 10 bases. Germline CDR1 is LGHNA and CDR2 is YNFKEQ. J lost 2 bases, V lost 1 base, and 8 bases had no gene match. This CDR3 region has 17 residues. The CDR3 sequence: CASSQGGTSGDAYEQYF. DNA of the CDR3: TGTGCCAGCAGCCAAGGGGGTACTAGCGGGGATGCCTACGAGCAGTACTTC.

The J gene is TRBJ2-1, the V gene TRBV19; tentative D call: TRBD1 (5 bases). Germline V gene data show CDR1 as LNHDA and CDR2 as SQIVND (reference sequence). V gave up 5 bases and J gave up 3 bases, with 11 bases separating them. The CDR3 totals 14 residues. The CDR3: CASSRFDSYNEQFF. In DNA, the CDR3 is TGTGCCAGTAGTCGCTTCGACAGCTACAATGAGCAGTTCTTC.

The chain employs TRBV19 and TRBJ1-1; a possible D gene is TRBD1 (5 bases). This CDR3 has 13 amino acids. The germline V gene encodes CDR1 LNHDA and CDR2 SQIVND (reference sequence). V was trimmed by 7 bases and J by 6 bases, leaving 15 bases between them. The CDR3 DNA follows: TGTGCCAGTACCGCCGGAACGGGGGCTGAAGCTTTCTTT. It is translated as CASTAGTGAEAFF.

This sequence joins TRBV6-6 and TRBJ2-7, with 7 bases identical to TRBD2. Germline values: CDR1 MNHNY, CDR2 SVGAGI (reference sequence). V lost 2 bases, J lost 0 bases, and 7 bases stayed unmatched. The CDR3 covers 16 residues. CDR3 loop: CASSYGQTSLSYEQYF. CDR3 nucleotides: TGTGCCAGCAGTTACGGTCAGACTAGCCTCTCCTACGAGCAGTACTTC.

The gene calls are TRBV5-1 and TRBJ2-3; D might be TRBD1 (6 bases). Germline V gene sequence: CDR1 SGHRS, CDR2 YFSETQ. V dropped 1 base and J dropped 0 bases, with 9 bases sitting between them. The CDR3 is 15 residues long. The CDR3 is CASSLLGHSTDTQYF. CDR3 sequence (DNA): TGCGCCAGCAGCTTGTTGGGACATAGCACAGATACGCAGTATTTT.

V gene TRBV4-1 combines with J gene TRBJ1-3; D remains ambiguous. CDR3 length equals 15 residues. CDR1 and CDR2 (germline): MGHRA, YSYEKL. V dropped 6 bases and J dropped 0 bases, with 12 bases sitting between them. CDR3 sequence reads: CASRDRHLSGNTIYF. The CDR3 DNA reads as TGCGCCAGCAGGGACCGTCACCTCTCTGGAAACACCATATATTTT.

The genes are TRBV25-1 and TRBJ1-3; D uncertain. Germline V gene data show CDR1 as MGHDK and CDR2 as SYGVNS. The CDR3 length is 15 residues. The V end was cut by 3 bases, the J end by 5 bases, with 14 bases between. CDR3 amino acids: CASSEGQTWRNTIYF. The CDR3 DNA is TGTGCCAGCAGTGAGGGTCAGACCTGGCGAAACACCATATATTTT.

The chain uses TRBV6-1 and TRBJ1-5; 8 bases fit TRBD1. This CDR3 comprises 16 residues. Looked up from germline, CDR1 is MNHNS and CDR2 is SASEGT. The ends lost 6 bases at V and 0 bases at J; junction bases unmatched: 7. CDR3 region: CASRERQGTSNQPQHF. As DNA, the CDR3 is TGTGCCAGCAGAGAACGACAGGGGACTAGCAATCAGCCCCAGCATTTT.

This chain links TRBV10-3 with TRBJ1-2, with no clear D. Germline CDR1 reads ENHRY; CDR2 reads SYGVKD. The germline V and J ends were trimmed by 2 bases and 5 bases, with 6 bases remaining between them. The CDR3 is 12 amino acids. CDR3 DNA sequence: TGTGCCATCAGTGAGACAGTTTATGGCTACACCTTC. Protein product: CAISETVYGYTF.

The genes are TRBV6-5 and TRBJ2-4; 10 bases are shared with TRBD2. V gave up 4 bases and J gave up 3 bases; unmatched junction bases: 6. The CDR3 sequence is 16 residues long. Germline V gene data show CDR1 as MNHEY and CDR2 as SVGAGI. This CDR3 reads CASSSLAGAGKNIQYF. The CDR3 DNA follows: TGTGCCAGCAGTTCTCTAGCGGGAGCGGGCAAAAACATTCAGTACTTC.

This clone was detected ten times or more. The chain joins TRBV27 to TRBJ2-2, with D possibly matching TRBD2 (5 bases). The CDR3 spans 13 residues. Germline V gene data show CDR1 as MNHEY and CDR2 as SMNVEV (reference sequence). The germline V and J ends were trimmed by 6 bases and 5 bases, with 10 bases remaining between them. The CDR3 sequence: CASRRGLTGELFF. The CDR3 DNA sequence: TGTGCCAGCAGGCGAGGACTGACCGGGGAGCTGTTTTTT.

This chain joins TRBV10-3 and TRBJ1-1; 7 nucleotides line up with TRBD1. Germline-derived CDR1 and CDR2 are ENHRY and SYGVKD. The CDR3 sequence is 14 residues long. J lost 0 bases, V lost 6 bases, and 4 bases had no gene match. CDR3 loop: CAISGTAMNTEAFF. CDR3 DNA: TGTGCCATCAGCGGGACAGCTATGAACACTGAAGCTTTCTTT.

This chain links TRBV9 with TRBJ2-3; D unresolved. The CDR3 spans 15 residues. From germline, CDR1 is SGDLS and CDR2 YYNGEE. V gave up 4 bases and J gave up 2 bases, with 14 bases separating them. The CDR3 DNA reads as TGTGCCAGCAGCCCCAGTAGTCGATCCACAGATACGCAGTATTTT. Translated, it gives CASSPSSRSTDTQYF.

Of note for this clone: The junction departs from the called germline gene at one end, perhaps through a read error. The V gene is TRBV7-2, the J gene TRBJ2-7; 11 nucleotides align to TRBD2. This CDR3 comprises 17 residues. Germline V gene data show CDR1 as SGHTA and CDR2 as FQGNSA. CDR3 loop: CASSYPPTSGNSHEQYF. In nucleotides, the CDR3 is TGTGCCAGCAGTTATCCCCCGACTAGCGGGAACTCCCACGAGCAGTACTTC.

The rearrangement joins TRBV10-3 to TRBJ1-1, with unresolved D. Trimming pared 10 bases from V and 1 base from J, leaving 13 bases between. Germline V lookup: CDR1 ENHRY, CDR2 SYGVKD. CDR3 length equals 13 residues. DNA of the CDR3: TGTGCCACCGTGAGAGAGGAGAACACTGAAGCTTTCTTT. Translating gives CATVREENTEAFF.

This clone was seen more than once but under ten times. The V call is TRBV29-1, the J call TRBJ2-7; D is perhaps TRBD1 (5 bases). In germline, CDR1 is SQVTM, CDR2 ANQGSEA. This CDR3 comprises 12 residues. V lost 4 bases, J lost 7 bases, and 14 bases lay in between. The CDR3 region has the DNA TGCAGCGTTGGCCAGGGTTATTTAGAGCAGTACTTC. Its protein is CSVGQGYLEQYF.

This chain links TRBV5-1 with TRBJ2-3; tentative D call: TRBD1 (6 bases). Trimming pared 0 bases from V and 0 bases from J, leaving 8 bases between. The CDR3 covers 15 residues. Germline V gene sequence: CDR1 SGHRS, CDR2 YFSETQ. The CDR3 nucleotides read TGCGCCAGCAGCTTGGCGCAGGGGAGCACAGATACGCAGTATTTT. Protein: CASSLAQGSTDTQYF.

The chain couples TRBV10-3 to TRBJ2-1, with 10 bases identical to TRBD2. Per the germline V gene, CDR1 is ENHRY and CDR2 is SYGVKD. This CDR3 region has 13 residues. The trim removed 6 bases at V and 5 bases at J, leaving 1 base unmatched. The CDR3 reads CAISLAGDNEQFF. Written as DNA, the CDR3 is TGTGCCATCAGCCTAGCGGGAGACAATGAGCAGTTCTTC.